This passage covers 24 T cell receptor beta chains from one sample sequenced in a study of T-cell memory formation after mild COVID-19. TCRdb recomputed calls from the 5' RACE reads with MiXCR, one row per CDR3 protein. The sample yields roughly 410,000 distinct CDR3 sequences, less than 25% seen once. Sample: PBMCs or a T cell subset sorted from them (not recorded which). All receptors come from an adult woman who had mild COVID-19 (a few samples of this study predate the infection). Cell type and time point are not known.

The CDR3 DNA sequence: TGTGCCAGCAGCCAGGGCAGCACAACTAATGAAAAACTGTTTTTT. It is translated as CASSQGSTTNEKLFF. The chain uses TRBV4-2 and TRBJ1-4; D call uncertain. This CDR3 spans 15 amino acids. V lost 3 bases to trimming and J lost 0 bases, with 8 bases between them. Germline lookup yields CDR1 LGHNA and CDR2 YNFKEQ.

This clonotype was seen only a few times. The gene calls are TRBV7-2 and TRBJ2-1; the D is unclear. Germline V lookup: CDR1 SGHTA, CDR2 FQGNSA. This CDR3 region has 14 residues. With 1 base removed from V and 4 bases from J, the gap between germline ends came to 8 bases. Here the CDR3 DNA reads TGTGCCAGCAGCTTAGAGGACGCGTACAATGAGCAGTTCTTC. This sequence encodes CASSLEDAYNEQFF.

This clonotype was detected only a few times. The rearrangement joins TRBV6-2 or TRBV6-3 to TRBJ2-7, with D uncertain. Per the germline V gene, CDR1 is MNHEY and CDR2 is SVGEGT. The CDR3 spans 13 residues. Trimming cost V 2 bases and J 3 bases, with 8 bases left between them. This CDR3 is CASSYVPVYEQYF. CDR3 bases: TGTGCCAGCAGTTACGTCCCGGTCTACGAGCAGTACTTC.

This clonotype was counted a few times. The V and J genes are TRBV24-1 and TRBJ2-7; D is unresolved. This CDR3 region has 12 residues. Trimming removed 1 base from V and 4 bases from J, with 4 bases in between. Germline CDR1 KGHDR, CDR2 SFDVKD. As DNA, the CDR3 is TGTGCCACCAGTGATTTTAGGTACGAGCAGTACTTC. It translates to CATSDFRYEQYF.

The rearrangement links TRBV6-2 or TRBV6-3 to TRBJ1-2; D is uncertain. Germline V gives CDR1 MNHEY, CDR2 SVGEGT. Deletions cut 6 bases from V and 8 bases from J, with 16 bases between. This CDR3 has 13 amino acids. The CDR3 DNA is TGTGCCAGCAGAAGGCCCCTCGTAGGGGGCTACACCTTC. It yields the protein CASRRPLVGGYTF.

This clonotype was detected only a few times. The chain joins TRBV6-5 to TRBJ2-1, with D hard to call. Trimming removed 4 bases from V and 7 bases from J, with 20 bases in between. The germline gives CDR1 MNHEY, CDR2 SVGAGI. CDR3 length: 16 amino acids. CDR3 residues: CASSLGLTGTWNEQFF. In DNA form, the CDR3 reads TGTGCCAGCAGTTTAGGGCTAACTGGAACTTGGAATGAGCAGTTCTTC.

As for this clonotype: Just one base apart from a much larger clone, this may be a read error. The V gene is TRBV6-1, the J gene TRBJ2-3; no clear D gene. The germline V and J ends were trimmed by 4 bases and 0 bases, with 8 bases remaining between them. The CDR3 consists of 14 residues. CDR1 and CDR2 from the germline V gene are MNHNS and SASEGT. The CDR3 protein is CASSGVGSTDTQYF. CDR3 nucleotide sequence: TGTGCCAGCAGTGGCGTGGGGAGCACAGATACGCAGTATTTT.

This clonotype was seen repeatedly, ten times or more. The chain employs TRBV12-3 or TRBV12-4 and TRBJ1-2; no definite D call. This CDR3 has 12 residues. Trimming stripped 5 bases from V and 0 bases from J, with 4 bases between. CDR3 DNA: TGTGCCAGCAGTCCAGCTAACTATGGCTACACCTTC. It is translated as CASSPANYGYTF.

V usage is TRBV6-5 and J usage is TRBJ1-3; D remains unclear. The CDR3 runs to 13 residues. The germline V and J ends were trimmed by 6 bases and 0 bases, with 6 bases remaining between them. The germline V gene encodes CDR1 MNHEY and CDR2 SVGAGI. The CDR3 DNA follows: TGTGCCAGCAGACCATTCTCTGGAAACACCATATATTTT. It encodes CASRPFSGNTIYF.

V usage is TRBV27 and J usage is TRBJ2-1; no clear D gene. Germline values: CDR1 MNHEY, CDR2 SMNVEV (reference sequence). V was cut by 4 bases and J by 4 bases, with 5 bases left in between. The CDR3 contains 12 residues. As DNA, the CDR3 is TGTGCCAGCAGTTCTCTATACAATGAGCAGTTCTTC. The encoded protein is CASSSLYNEQFF.

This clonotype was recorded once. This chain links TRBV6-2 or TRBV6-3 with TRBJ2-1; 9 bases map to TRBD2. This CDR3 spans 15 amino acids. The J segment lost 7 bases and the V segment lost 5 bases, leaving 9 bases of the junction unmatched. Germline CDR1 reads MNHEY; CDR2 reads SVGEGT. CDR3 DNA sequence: TGTGCCAGCAGTCGTAGCGGGAGCCTACGGAATGAGCAGTTCTTC. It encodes CASSRSGSLRNEQFF.

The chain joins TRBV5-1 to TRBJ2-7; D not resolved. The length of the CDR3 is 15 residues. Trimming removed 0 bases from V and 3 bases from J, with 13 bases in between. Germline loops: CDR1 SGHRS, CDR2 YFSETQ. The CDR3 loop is CASSLASGSGYEQYF. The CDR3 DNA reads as TGCGCCAGCAGCTTGGCCTCAGGCAGTGGCTACGAGCAGTACTTC.

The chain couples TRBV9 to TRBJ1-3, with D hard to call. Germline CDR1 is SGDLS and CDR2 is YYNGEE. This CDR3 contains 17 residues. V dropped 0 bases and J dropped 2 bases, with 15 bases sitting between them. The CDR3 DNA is TGTGCCAGCAGCGTAGCCCCCCGCTTGGAGACTGGAAACACCATATATTTT. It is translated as CASSVAPRLETGNTIYF. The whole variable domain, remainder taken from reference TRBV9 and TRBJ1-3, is DSGVTQTPKHLITATGQRVTLRCSPRSGDLSVYWYQQSLDQGLQFLIQYYNGEERAKGNILERFSAQQFPDLHSELNLSSLELGDSALYFCASSVAPRLETGNTIYFGEGSWLTVV.

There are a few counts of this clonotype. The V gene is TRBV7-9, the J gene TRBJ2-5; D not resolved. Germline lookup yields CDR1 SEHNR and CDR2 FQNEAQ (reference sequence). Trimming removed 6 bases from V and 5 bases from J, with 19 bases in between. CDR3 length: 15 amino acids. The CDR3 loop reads CASSSTFFGQETQYF. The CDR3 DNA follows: TGTGCCAGCAGTTCAACTTTCTTTGGCCAGGAGACCCAGTACTTC. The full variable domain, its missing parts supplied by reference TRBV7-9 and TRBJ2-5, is DTGVSQNPRHKITKRGQNVTFRCDPISEHNRLYWYRQTLGQGPEFLTYFQNEAQLEKSRLLSDRFSAERPKGSFSTLEIQRTEQGDSAMYLCASSSTFFGQETQYFGPGTRLLVL.

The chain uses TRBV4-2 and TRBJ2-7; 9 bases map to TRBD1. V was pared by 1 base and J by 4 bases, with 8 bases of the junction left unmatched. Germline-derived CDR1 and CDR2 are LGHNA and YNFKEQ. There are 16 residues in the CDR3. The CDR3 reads CASSQVGTGLQYEQYF. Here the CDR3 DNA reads TGTGCCAGCAGCCAAGTTGGGACAGGGTTGCAGTACGAGCAGTACTTC.

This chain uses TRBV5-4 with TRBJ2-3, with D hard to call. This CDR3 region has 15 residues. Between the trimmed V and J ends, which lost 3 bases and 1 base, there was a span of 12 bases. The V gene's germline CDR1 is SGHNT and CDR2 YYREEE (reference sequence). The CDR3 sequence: CASSSLPEGTDTQYF. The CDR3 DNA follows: TGTGCCAGCAGCTCCCTTCCCGAGGGCACAGATACGCAGTATTTT.

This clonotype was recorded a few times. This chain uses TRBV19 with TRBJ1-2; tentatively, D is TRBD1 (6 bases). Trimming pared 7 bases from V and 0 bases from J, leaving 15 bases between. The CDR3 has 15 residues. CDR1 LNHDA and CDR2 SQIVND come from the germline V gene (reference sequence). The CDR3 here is CASTVTGQTNYGYTF. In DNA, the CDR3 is TGTGCCAGTACCGTTACCGGACAGACTAACTATGGCTACACCTTC.

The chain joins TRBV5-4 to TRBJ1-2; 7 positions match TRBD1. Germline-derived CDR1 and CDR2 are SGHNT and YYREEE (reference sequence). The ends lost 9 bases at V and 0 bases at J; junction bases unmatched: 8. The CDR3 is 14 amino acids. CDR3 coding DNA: TGTGCCACTCTGACAGGGCAAGCTAACTATGGCTACACCTTC. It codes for CATLTGQANYGYTF. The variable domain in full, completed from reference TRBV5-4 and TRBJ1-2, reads ETGVTQSPTHLIKTRGQQVTLRCSSQSGHNTVSWYQQALGQGPQFIFQYYREEENGRGNFPPRFSGLQFPNYSSELNVNALELDDSALYLCATLTGQANYGYTFGSGTRLTVV.

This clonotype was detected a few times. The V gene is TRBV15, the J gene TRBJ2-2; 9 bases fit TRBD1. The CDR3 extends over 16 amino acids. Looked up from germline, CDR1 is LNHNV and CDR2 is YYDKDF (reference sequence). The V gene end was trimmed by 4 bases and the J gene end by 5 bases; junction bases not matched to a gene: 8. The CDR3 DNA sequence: TGTGCCACCAGCATACGGGACAGGGTGGGAACCGGGGAGCTGTTTTTT. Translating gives CATSIRDRVGTGELFF.

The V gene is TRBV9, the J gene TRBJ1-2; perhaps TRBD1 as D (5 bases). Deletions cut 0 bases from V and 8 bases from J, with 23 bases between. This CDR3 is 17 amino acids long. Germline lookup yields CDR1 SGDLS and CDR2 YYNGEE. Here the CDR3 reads CASSVGEGRVRAEGYTF. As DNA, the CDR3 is TGTGCCAGCAGCGTAGGAGAGGGCAGAGTCAGGGCTGAAGGCTACACCTTC.

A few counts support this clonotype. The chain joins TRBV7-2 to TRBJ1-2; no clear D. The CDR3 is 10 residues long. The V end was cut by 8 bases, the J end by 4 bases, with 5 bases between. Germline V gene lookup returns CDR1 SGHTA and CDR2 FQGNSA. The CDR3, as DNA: TGTGCCAGCTACAGCTATGGCTACACCTTC. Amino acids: CASYSYGYTF.

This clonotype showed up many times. CDR3 nucleotides: TGTGCCAGCAGTGCATATTCCGGGACAGGTTACACCGGGGAGCTGTTTTTT. It specifies CASSAYSGTGYTGELFF. The V call is TRBV12-3 or TRBV12-4, the J call TRBJ2-2; 8 nucleotides agree with TRBD1. CDR3 length: 17 residues. J gave up 3 bases and V 5 bases, and 11 bases lay outside the gene matches.

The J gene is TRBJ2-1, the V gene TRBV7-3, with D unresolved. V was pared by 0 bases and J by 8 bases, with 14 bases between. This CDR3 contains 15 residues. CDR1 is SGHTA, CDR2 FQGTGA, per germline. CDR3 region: CASSLTSATFDEQFF. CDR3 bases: TGTGCCAGCAGCTTAACGTCGGCTACCTTCGATGAGCAGTTCTTC.

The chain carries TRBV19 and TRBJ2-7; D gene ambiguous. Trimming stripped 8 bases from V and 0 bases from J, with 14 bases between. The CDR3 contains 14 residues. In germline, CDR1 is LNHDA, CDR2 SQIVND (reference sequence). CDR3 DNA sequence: TGTGCCAGTTCGAGGACCCATAGCTCCTACGAGCAGTACTTC. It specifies CASSRTHSSYEQYF.